These 5 T cell receptor beta chains originate from one sample sequenced in a study of blood T cell repertoires in COVID-19. The assay was immunoSEQ multiplex PCR, and TCRdb's table has in-frame clones only and misses some. The table lists 200,000 to 250,000 clones, approximately 91% of them singletons. The sample taken for sequencing was peripheral blood. The receptor source for this set is a woman aged 55-70 years with acute or convalescent COVID-19.

The chain is built from TRBV30 and TRBJ1-2, with TRBD1 matching 10 bases. Germline lookup yields CDR1 GTSNPN and CDR2 SVGIG (reference sequence). The V segment lost 2 bases and the J segment 6 bases; nucleotides outside the gene matches: 3. CDR3 length: 13 amino acids. CDR3: CAWSQTGGHGYTF. The CDR3 DNA reads TGTGCCTGGAGTCAGACAGGGGGCCATGGCTACACCTTC.

This chain links TRBV5-4 with TRBJ1-4; TRBD1 might be the D (6 bases). Between the trimmed V and J ends, which lost 3 bases and 1 base, there was a span of 19 bases. The CDR3 has 18 residues. The germline gives CDR1 SGHNT, CDR2 YYREEE (reference sequence). The CDR3 DNA reads TGTGCCAGCAGCTCTTATGTAGGGGGGGTGAGAACTAATGAAAAACTGTTTTTT. Its protein product is CASSSYVGGVRTNEKLFF.

The J gene is TRBJ1-2, the V gene TRBV14; D ambiguous. V gave up 0 bases and J gave up 1 base, with 15 bases separating them. Germline loops: CDR1 SGHDN, CDR2 FVKESK. This CDR3 spans 17 amino acids. The DNA of the CDR3 is TGTGCCAGCAGCCAAGATGTGAGAGGGATGCATAACTATGGCTACACCTTC. Its protein is CASSQDVRGMHNYGYTF.

CDR3 sequence reads: CASSETGTSGNTIYF. Written as DNA, the CDR3 is TGTGCCAGTAGCGAAACCGGGACATCAGGAAACACCATATATTTT. The chain has TRBV19 and TRBJ1-3; maybe TRBD1 (6 bases). CDR1 LNHDA and CDR2 SQIVND come from the germline V gene (reference sequence). V was shortened by 6 bases and J by 4 bases, with 16 bases between the two germline ends. This CDR3 is built from 15 residues.

The CDR3 nucleotides read TGTGCCAGCGAAACGCGGGGGGTTACCTACGAGCAGTACTTC. Protein product: CASETRGVTYEQYF. This rearrangement joins TRBV3-1 (or the pseudogene TRBV3-2) to TRBJ2-7; 8 bases match TRBD2. With V trimmed by 8 bases and J by 2 bases, 8 bases remained unmatched. This CDR3 is 14 amino acids long. CDR1 is LGHDT and CDR2 is YNNKEL in the germline V gene (reference sequence).